One and the same sample provided the 15 T cell receptor beta chains below, sequenced in a study of response to subunit inactivated influenza vaccine. One entry per CDR3 protein, called by TCRdb with MiXCR from the RT-PCR reads. In the table there are about 570,000 distinct CDR3 sequences, roughly 10% of which are singletons. This same sample was also part of a study on T cells expressing NK-cell markers. That paper states: The TCR beta cDNA came from 5'RACE template switching with UMIs.

Specimen: PBMCs from blood, collected on the day of vaccination. The receptors originated from a man aged 50 to 59 who received an inactivated influenza vaccine.

This clonotype showed up just a few times. The CDR3 is CAILDRVANYGYTF. The CDR3 DNA sequence: TGTGCCATCCTTGACAGGGTGGCTAACTATGGCTACACCTTC. The chain uses TRBV28 and TRBJ1-2, with 7 bases that match TRBD1. The CDR3 is 14 amino acids. Germline trimming cut 10 bases from V and 0 bases from J; bases unmatched to any gene: 8. Germline V gene data show CDR1 as MDHEN and CDR2 as SYDVKM.

The chain links TRBV20-1 to TRBJ2-7, with D unclear. The CDR3 extends over 11 amino acids. CDR1 and CDR2 (germline): DFQATT, SNEGSKA (reference sequence). Trimming took off 5 bases at V and 3 bases at J, with 8 bases between the two ends. CDR3 sequence (DNA): TGCAGTGCTCGTACACTCTACGAGCAGTACTTC. This sequence encodes CSARTLYEQYF.

The chain recombines TRBV4-2 with TRBJ2-5; maybe TRBD1 (5 bases). CDR3 size: 17 residues. Germline V gene lookup returns CDR1 LGHNA and CDR2 YNFKEQ. Trimming removed 1 base from V and 1 base from J, with 16 bases in between. CDR3: CASSQVRARGPQETQYF. The CDR3, as DNA: TGTGCCAGCAGCCAAGTGAGAGCAAGGGGCCCCCAAGAGACCCAGTACTTC.

This chain joins TRBV6-2 or TRBV6-3 and TRBJ1-6, with unresolved D. The CDR3 has 16 residues. V lost 4 bases and J lost 0, with 10 bases in between. Germline V CDR1 and CDR2: MNHEY, SVGEGT. The CDR3: CASSSPRLSYNSPLHF. CDR3 coding DNA: TGTGCCAGCAGTTCCCCTAGACTCTCCTATAATTCACCCCTCCACTTT.

This clonotype was seen a few times. The V gene is TRBV5-1, the J gene TRBJ1-2, with a possible D match to TRBD1 (5 bases). Trimming took 4 bases from V and 5 from J, leaving 15 bases between them. There are 14 residues in the CDR3. The germline V gene encodes CDR1 SGHRS and CDR2 YFSETQ. This CDR3 reads CASSRSDMNYGYTF. The CDR3 coding sequence is TGCGCCAGCAGCCGATCGGACATGAATTATGGCTACACCTTC.

V usage is TRBV25-1 and J usage is TRBJ1-1; 7 bases match TRBD1. Germline lookup yields CDR1 MGHDK and CDR2 SYGVNS. Trimming at V came to 0 bases and at J to 7 bases, leaving 11 bases not matched to a gene. The CDR3 loop spans 16 amino acids. CDR3 DNA sequence: TGTGCCAGCAGTGAATATTTTCAGGGGCAGGGGGTTGAAGCTTTCTTT. This encodes CASSEYFQGQGVEAFF.

The chain uses TRBV20-1 and TRBJ1-1; no clear D gene. The germline V gene encodes CDR1 DFQATT and CDR2 SNEGSKA (reference sequence). This CDR3 region has 14 residues. V lost 4 bases, J lost 1 base, and 13 bases lay in between. CDR3 DNA: TGCAGTGCTACGGACGACTTCAGGAACACTGAAGCTTTCTTT. Translating gives CSATDDFRNTEAFF.

The V and J genes are TRBV6-1 and TRBJ2-7; 8 bases agree with TRBD1. The CDR3 consists of 15 residues. CDR1 MNHNS and CDR2 SASEGT come from the germline V gene. The junction had 8 bases not matched to a gene; V was cut back by 5 bases and J by 2 bases. In nucleotides, the CDR3 is TGTGCCAGCAGTCAACAGGGGGTCAGCCCCTACGAGCAGTACTTC. Translated: CASSQQGVSPYEQYF.

This clonotype was seen repeatedly, ten times or more. This chain uses TRBV9 with TRBJ1-2, with a weak D call TRBD1 (6 bases). Germline CDR1 SGDLS, CDR2 YYNGEE. Trimming pared 0 bases from V and 4 bases from J, leaving 16 bases between. This CDR3 comprises 16 residues. DNA of the CDR3: TGTGCCAGCAGCGTAGGTGGGGGGCGTTTAAGCTATGGCTACACCTTC. Protein: CASSVGGGRLSYGYTF.

The chain combines TRBV28 with TRBJ2-7, with TRBD2 as a possible D gene (6 bases). The CDR3 covers 15 residues. Trimming took off 5 bases at V and 5 bases at J, with 19 bases between the two ends. Per germline, CDR1 MDHEN and CDR2 SYDVKM. The CDR3 protein is CASSEEGLAGDEQYF. The CDR3 DNA is TGTGCCAGCAGTGAGGAGGGACTGGCCGGTGACGAGCAGTACTTC.

The chain uses TRBV11-2 and TRBJ2-2; D is ambiguous. Trimming stripped 2 bases from V and 0 bases from J, with 7 bases between. This CDR3 has 15 residues. From germline, CDR1 is SGHAT and CDR2 FQNNGV. The CDR3 here is CASSLFASNTGELFF. The CDR3 nucleotides read TGTGCCAGCAGCTTATTTGCGTCGAACACCGGGGAGCTGTTTTTT.

This clonotype was counted ten times or more. The CDR3 loop is CASSLTGGGYNEQFF. The CDR3 DNA reads as TGCGCCAGCAGCTTAACTGGAGGGGGTTACAATGAGCAGTTCTTC. The chain combines TRBV5-1 with TRBJ2-1; the D call may be TRBD1 or TRBD2 (6 bases each). The CDR3 runs to 15 residues. Trimming took off 2 bases at V and 4 bases at J, with 13 bases between the two ends. Germline V gene data show CDR1 as SGHRS and CDR2 as YFSETQ.

This clonotype was counted between two and nine times. The chain carries TRBV27 and TRBJ2-7; D possibly corresponds to TRBD1 (6 bases). CDR1 is MNHEY and CDR2 is SMNVEV in the germline V gene (reference sequence). This CDR3 is 15 amino acids long. Trimming cost V 5 bases and J 3 bases, with 17 bases left between them. CDR3 amino acids: CASSPYRDTSYEQYF. In nucleotides, the CDR3 is TGTGCCAGCAGTCCCTACCGGGACACGAGCTACGAGCAGTACTTC.

The chain is built from TRBV25-1 and TRBJ2-3; D call uncertain. Trimming took off 7 bases at V and 1 base at J, with 15 bases between the two ends. The CDR3 covers 15 residues. The germline V gene has CDR1 MGHDK and CDR2 SYGVNS. CDR3 nucleotides: TGTGCCAGCACCCTAGGAGCTTGGGGCACAGATACGCAGTATTTT. Amino acids: CASTLGAWGTDTQYF.

The CDR3, as DNA: TGCGCCAGCAGCTACTCGGGGGGCTTTTTACAAACTGGGGCCAACGTCCTGACTTTC. Protein: CASSYSGGFLQTGANVLTF. The V and J genes are TRBV5-1 and TRBJ2-6; D perhaps matches TRBD2 (7 bases). V was shortened by 3 bases and J by 2 bases, with 21 bases between the two germline ends. Germline V gene data show CDR1 as SGHRS and CDR2 as YFSETQ. The CDR3 spans 19 residues.